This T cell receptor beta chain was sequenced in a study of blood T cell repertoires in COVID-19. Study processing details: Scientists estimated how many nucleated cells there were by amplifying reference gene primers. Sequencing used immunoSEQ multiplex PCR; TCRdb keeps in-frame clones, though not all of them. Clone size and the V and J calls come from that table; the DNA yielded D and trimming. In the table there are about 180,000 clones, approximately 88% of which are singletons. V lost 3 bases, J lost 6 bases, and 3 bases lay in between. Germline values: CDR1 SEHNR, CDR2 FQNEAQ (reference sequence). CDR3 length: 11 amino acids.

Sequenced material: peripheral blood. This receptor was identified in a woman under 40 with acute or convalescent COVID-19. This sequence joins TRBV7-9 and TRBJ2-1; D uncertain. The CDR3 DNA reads TGTGCCAGCAGCTTCTTCAATGAGCAGTTCTTC. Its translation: CASSFFNEQFF.